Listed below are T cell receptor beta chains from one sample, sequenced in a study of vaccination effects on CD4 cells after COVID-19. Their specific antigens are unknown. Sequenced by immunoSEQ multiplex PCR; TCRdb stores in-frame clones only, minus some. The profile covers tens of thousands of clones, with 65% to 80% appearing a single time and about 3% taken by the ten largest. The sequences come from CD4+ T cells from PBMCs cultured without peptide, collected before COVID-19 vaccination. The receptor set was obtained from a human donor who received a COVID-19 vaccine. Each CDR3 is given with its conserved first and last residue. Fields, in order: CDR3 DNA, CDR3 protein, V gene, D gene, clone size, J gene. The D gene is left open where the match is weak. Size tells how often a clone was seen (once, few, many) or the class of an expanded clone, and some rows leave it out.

CDR3nt: TGTGCCAGCAGTTACTTGGGACAGATTAACTATGGCTACACCTTC
CDR3aa: CASSYLGQINYGYTF
v_gene: TRBV6-5
d_gene: TRBD1
abundance: NA
j_gene: TRBJ1-2

CDR3nt: TGTGCCAGCAGCCTATACCGACAGGGTTGGGACGCGGAAGCTTTCTTT
CDR3aa: CASSLYRQGWDAEAFF
v_gene: TRBV27
d_gene: TRBD1
abundance: NA
j_gene: TRBJ1-1

CDR3nt: TGTGCCAGCAGCCGGGGACAGGTCTCCTACGAGCAGTACTTC
CDR3aa: CASSRGQVSYEQYF
v_gene: TRBV6-5
d_gene: TRBD1
abundance: once
j_gene: TRBJ2-7

CDR3nt: TGTGCCAGCAGCCAAGGACTAGGGAGGGCTGATACGCAGTATTTT
CDR3aa: CASSQGLGRADTQYF
v_gene: TRBV14
d_gene: TRBD2
abundance: NA
j_gene: TRBJ2-3

CDR3nt: TGTGCCAGCAGCGGGGGACAGGGGAACTATGGCTACACCTTC
CDR3aa: CASSGGQGNYGYTF
v_gene: TRBV3-1/TRBV3-2
d_gene: TRBD1
abundance: NA
j_gene: TRBJ1-2

CDR3nt: TGCGCCAGCAGCTTGGCGCAGGGCCAAAATTCACCCCTCCACTTT
CDR3aa: CASSLAQGQNSPLHF
v_gene: TRBV5-1
d_gene: NA
abundance: NA
j_gene: TRBJ1-6

CDR3nt: TGTGCCAGCAGTGATGGGATGAAGGGGACAAAGGGGCAGTTCTTC
CDR3aa: CASSDGMKGTKGQFF
v_gene: TRBV25-1
d_gene: NA
abundance: once
j_gene: TRBJ2-1

CDR3nt: TGCGCCAGCAGCCACATAGCGGGGGGCACCCAAGAGACCCAGTACTTC
CDR3aa: CASSHIAGGTQETQYF
v_gene: TRBV4-1
d_gene: TRBD2
abundance: NA
j_gene: TRBJ2-5

CDR3nt: TGCGCCAGCAGCTTATCGTCAGTTAAAGAGACCCAGTACTTC
CDR3aa: CASSLSSVKETQYF
v_gene: TRBV5-1
d_gene: NA
abundance: once
j_gene: TRBJ2-5

CDR3nt: TGTGCCAGCAGCTTCCTAGTAGCAATGCAAGCCTATGGCTACACCTTC
CDR3aa: CASSFLVAMQAYGYTF
v_gene: TRBV7-9
d_gene: NA
abundance: NA
j_gene: TRBJ1-2

CDR3nt: TGTGCCAGCAGCTTGGGCGCAGGGGGCGTCCTTGGAAACACCATATATTTT
CDR3aa: CASSLGAGGVLGNTIYF
v_gene: TRBV5-4
d_gene: TRBD1
abundance: NA
j_gene: TRBJ1-3

CDR3nt: TGCAGCCTAAGGGACAGTGAAGAGACCCAGTACTTC
CDR3aa: CSLRDSEETQYF
v_gene: TRBV29-1
d_gene: TRBD1
abundance: NA
j_gene: TRBJ2-5

CDR3nt: TGTGCCAGCAGCTTAGCAGCTAGCATTGTCAATGAGCAGTTCTTC
CDR3aa: CASSLAASIVNEQFF
v_gene: TRBV7-2
d_gene: NA
abundance: NA
j_gene: TRBJ2-1

CDR3nt: TGTGCCAGCAGCCAAGCTAGCAATCAGCCCCAGCATTTT
CDR3aa: CASSQASNQPQHF
v_gene: TRBV3-1/TRBV3-2
d_gene: NA
abundance: NA
j_gene: TRBJ1-5

CDR3nt: TGTGCCGGGACCCGCCTAGCATCGAACACCGGGGAGCTGTTTTTT
CDR3aa: CAGTRLASNTGELFF
v_gene: TRBV2
d_gene: NA
abundance: NA
j_gene: TRBJ2-2

CDR3nt: TGTGCCAGTAGAAGTCCTAGCGAAGACAATGAGCAGTTCTTC
CDR3aa: CASRSPSEDNEQFF
v_gene: TRBV19
d_gene: NA
abundance: NA
j_gene: TRBJ2-1

CDR3nt: TGTGCCAGCAGCTTAGATCCCAGGTCTGAAGCTTTCTTT
CDR3aa: CASSLDPRSEAFF
v_gene: TRBV7-2
d_gene: NA
abundance: few
j_gene: TRBJ1-1

CDR3nt: TGTGCCTGGAGTGTTAGCGGGAACTATGGCTACACCTTC
CDR3aa: CAWSVSGNYGYTF
v_gene: TRBV30
d_gene: NA
abundance: NA
j_gene: TRBJ1-2